A selection of T cell receptor beta chains follows, all from one sample in a study of cytomegalovirus exposure and HLA in healthy donors. TCRdb keeps only in-frame clones here, not all; method: immunoSEQ multiplex PCR. The table has approximately 100,000 clones, 75% seen once; the top ten hold 8.5% to 12%. Material for sequencing was PBMCs. The receptors were gathered from a man aged 50-60 years in good health and CMV-seronegative. The CDR3 runs from the conserved cysteine through the conserved F or W. D genes are given only for firm matches. Size is stated for part of the rows, as once, few or many counts, or as a class when the clone is expanded.

v_gene,len,d_gene,j_gene,abundance,CDR3aa,CDR3nt
TRBV6-6,15,TRBD1,TRBJ1-2,-,CASSYGDRLNYGYTF,TGTGCCAGCAGTTACGGGGACAGGCTGAACTATGGCTACACCTTC
TRBV1,15,-,TRBJ2-7,-,CTSSPTSGGTYEQYF,TGCACCAGCAGCCCTACTAGCGGGGGAACCTACGAGCAGTACTTC
TRBV6-6,16,TRBD2,TRBJ2-2,few,CASSNTGTRGSGELFF,TGTGCCAGCAGCAACACCGGGACTAGAGGGAGCGGGGAGCTGTTTTTT
TRBV5-1,15,TRBD1,TRBJ2-1,once,CASSLQGGTYNEQFF,TGCGCCAGCAGCTTACAGGGGGGAACCTACAATGAGCAGTTCTTC
TRBV5-1,14,-,TRBJ2-5,-,CASSAGQRQETQYF,TGCGCCAGCAGCGCGGGACAGCGTCAAGAGACCCAGTACTTC
TRBV27,18,TRBD2,TRBJ2-7,-,CASSRRKSLAGGFYEQYF,TGTGCCAGCAGCCGCCGGAAGTCCCTAGCGGGAGGCTTCTACGAGCAGTACTTC
TRBV5-6,15,-,TRBJ2-1,-,CASSRPPSTGNEQFF,TGTGCCAGCAGCCGCCCCCCTTCGACTGGGAATGAGCAGTTCTTC
TRBV7-9,16,TRBD1,TRBJ2-3,-,CASSLRGTGHTDMQYF,TGTGCCAGCAGCTTAAGGGGGACAGGGCACACAGATATGCAGTATTTT
TRBV29-1,13,TRBD1,TRBJ1-1,-,CSGRDSGTHEAFF,TGCAGCGGCCGGGACAGTGGGACTCACGAAGCTTTCTTT
TRBV28,13,TRBD1,TRBJ1-2,once,CASSADRGGGYTF,TGTGCCAGCAGTGCCGACAGGGGCGGCGGCTACACCTTC
TRBV19,14,-,TRBJ2-7,-,CASSPGGTSSEQYF,TGTGCCAGTAGCCCCGGTGGCACCTCTAGCGAGCAGTACTTC
TRBV5-1,14,-,TRBJ1-1,-,CASSWAEGYTEAFF,TGCGCCAGCAGCTGGGCGGAGGGTTACACTGAAGCTTTCTTT